Listed here are 24 T cell receptor beta chains from one sample, sequenced in a study of Graves' ophthalmopathy and Graves' hyperthyroidism. The TCR beta CDR3 regions underwent amplification from RNA transcripts. First-round RT-PCR with HTBI primers preceded a second-round multiplex PCR. Using its own MiXCR run on the multiplex PCR reads, TCRdb lists one record per CDR3 protein. The sample consists of about 740,000 distinct CDR3 sequences, roughly 40% of them appearing once. The sample was peripheral blood. These TCRs come from an adult man with Graves' ophthalmopathy.

The gene calls are TRBV5-1 and TRBJ2-5; the D call may be TRBD1 or TRBD2 (6 bases each). Trimming stripped 4 bases from V and 4 bases from J, with 14 bases between. Germline V CDR1 and CDR2: SGHRS, YFSETQ. This CDR3 is 14 amino acids long. CDR3 amino acids: CASSRGGGAETQYF. CDR3 DNA: TGCGCCAGCAGCCGCGGAGGGGGAGCAGAGACCCAGTACTTC.

This clonotype appeared a few times. The chain is built from TRBV5-5 and TRBJ1-4; 7 positions match TRBD1. The V segment lost 4 bases and the J segment 4 bases; nucleotides outside the gene matches: 10. Germline V gene lookup returns CDR1 SGHKS and CDR2 YYEKEE (reference sequence). This CDR3 is built from 16 residues. CDR3 in amino acids: CASSQDRQGHNEKLFF. In DNA form, the CDR3 reads TGTGCCAGCAGCCAAGATCGACAGGGTCATAATGAAAAACTGTTTTTT.

There are many counts of this clonotype. This chain joins TRBV7-9 and TRBJ2-7, with a possible D match to TRBD1 (7 bases). This CDR3 region has 13 residues. Trimming removed 5 bases from V and 2 bases from J, with 10 bases in between. Per the germline V gene, CDR1 is SEHNR and CDR2 is FQNEAQ (reference sequence). The CDR3 protein is CASSAGQTYEQYF. In nucleotides, the CDR3 is TGTGCCAGCAGCGCGGGACAGACCTACGAGCAGTACTTC.

This clonotype was detected ten times or more. The V gene is TRBV24-1, the J gene TRBJ1-1; no reliable D call. CDR1 is KGHDR, CDR2 SFDVKD, per germline. The CDR3 consists of 14 residues. V lost 5 bases, J lost 3 bases, and 12 bases lay in between. The CDR3 loop reads CATSGGRLDTEAFF. As DNA, the CDR3 is TGTGCCACCAGTGGAGGTCGTTTGGACACTGAAGCTTTCTTT.

In its sample, this clonotype was seen many times. Here the CDR3 DNA reads TGTGCCAGCGTGAGTGGAAACACCATATATTTT. Protein product: CASVSGNTIYF. The rearrangement uses TRBV10-3 and TRBJ1-3; D not resolved. This CDR3 has 11 residues. Germline V gene lookup returns CDR1 ENHRY and CDR2 SYGVKD. Between the trimmed V and J ends, which lost 10 bases and 3 bases, there was a span of 7 bases.

Here the CDR3 reads CASSQVAGVGSPLHF. The CDR3 nucleotides read TGTGCCAGCAGCCAAGTGGCGGGGGTAGGCTCACCCCTCCACTTT. The chain recombines TRBV9 with TRBJ1-6; maybe TRBD1 (5 bases). This CDR3 is built from 15 residues. Trimming cost V 4 bases and J 10 bases, with 18 bases left between them. CDR1 SGDLS and CDR2 YYNGEE come from the germline V gene.

A note on this clonotype: One end of the junction varies from germline; a read error may be responsible. Here the CDR3 DNA reads TGTGCTAGCAGCTGGACACTGGCCGGGGAGCTGTTTTTT. Amino acids: CASSWTLAGELFF. This sequence joins TRBV7-7 and TRBJ2-2, with TRBD1 as a possible D gene (5 bases). Germline-derived CDR1 and CDR2 are SSHAT and FNYEAQ (reference sequence). There are 13 residues in the CDR3.

This clonotype showed up many times. This chain connects TRBV20-1 to TRBJ1-1; no firm D call. The V and J ends lost 3 bases and 0 bases respectively, with 14 bases between them. The CDR3 totals 15 residues. Germline CDR1 DFQATT, CDR2 SNEGSKA (reference sequence). The chain's CDR3 is CSARLREGLNTEAFF. CDR3 DNA sequence: TGCAGTGCTAGGCTGCGGGAGGGATTGAACACTGAAGCTTTCTTT.

Many counts were recorded for this clonotype. The V gene is TRBV29-1, the J gene TRBJ1-4; D remains unclear. Germline-derived CDR1 and CDR2 are SQVTM and ANQGSEA. The CDR3 totals 14 residues. V dropped 7 bases and J dropped 5 bases, with 17 bases sitting between them. DNA of the CDR3: TGCAGCGCCAAACGGCCGGATTACAATGAAAAACTGTTTTTT. This encodes CSAKRPDYNEKLFF. Complete variable domain (other parts from reference TRBV29-1 and TRBJ1-4): SAVISQKPSRDICQRGTSLTIQCQVDSQVTMMFWYRQQPGQSLTLIATANQGSEATYESGFVIDKFPISRPNLTFSTLTVSNMSPEDSSIYLCSAKRPDYNEKLFFGSGTQLSVL.

Concerning this clonotype: An end of the junction does not agree with germline; a read error may underlie this. The chain employs TRBV24-1 and TRBJ1-2; D gene uncertain. The length of the CDR3 is 16 residues. CDR1 KGHDR and CDR2 SFDVKD come from the germline V gene. CDR3 DNA: TGTGCCACCGGTGATTCTCGGTCGGCTATCCTGGATGGCTACACCTTC. It specifies CATGDSRSAILDGYTF.

A remark on this clonotype: A much larger clone differs by one base, so this may be a read error. This chain uses TRBV9 with TRBJ2-7; D ambiguous. Trimming stripped 4 bases from V and 5 bases from J, with 16 bases between. The germline V gene encodes CDR1 SGDLS and CDR2 YYNGEE. The CDR3 is 14 residues long. The CDR3 region is CASSQALDRNEQYF. CDR3 bases: TGTGCCAGCAGCCAAGCCTTGGATAGGAACGAGCAGTACTTC.

This clonotype was picked up many times. The rearrangement joins TRBV24-1 to TRBJ1-1, with D possibly TRBD1 on 5 matching bases. This CDR3 region has 12 residues. Germline values: CDR1 KGHDR, CDR2 SFDVKD. V was trimmed by 3 bases and J by 5 bases, leaving 6 bases between them. CDR3 nucleotides: TGTGCCACCAGTGATCAGGGAACTGAAGCTTTCTTT. Translating it yields CATSDQGTEAFF.

This clonotype was found a few times. Germline and junction disagree at one end, which may indicate a read error. The chain couples TRBV5-1 to TRBJ1-1, with 7 bases lining up with TRBD1. The CDR3 is made up of 15 amino acids. Germline V CDR1 and CDR2: SGHRS, YFSETQ. The CDR3 coding sequence is TGTGCCAGCAGCAGGGGGACAGTTCGGGCGGGTGAAGCTTTCTTT. Its translation is CASSRGTVRAGEAFF. The full variable domain, in which reference TRBV5-1 and TRBJ1-1 provide the parts outside the CDR3, is KAGVTQTPRYLIKTRGQQVTLSCSPISGHRSVSWYQQTPGQGLQFLFEYFSETQRNKGNFPGRFSGRQFSNSRSEMNVSTLELGDSALYLCASSRGTVRAGEAFFGQGTRLTVV.

The sample holds many counts of this clonotype. The chain carries TRBV9 and TRBJ1-1; D is perhaps TRBD1 (5 bases). CDR3 length: 15 amino acids. CDR1 is SGDLS, CDR2 YYNGEE, per germline. Trimming cost V 3 bases and J 1 base, with 13 bases left between them. DNA of the CDR3: TGTGCCAGCAGCGCCCTAGGGACGGCGAACACTGAAGCTTTCTTT. Protein sequence: CASSALGTANTEAFF.

Worth noting for this clonotype: A read error is possible here, since a much larger clone lies one base away. V usage is TRBV29-1 and J usage is TRBJ2-7; 7 bases line up with TRBD2. CDR3 size: 13 residues. Germline CDR1 is SQVTM and CDR2 is ANQGSEA. The CDR3 sequence is CSGIAGVSHEQYF. The CDR3 DNA reads as TGCAGCGGTATAGCGGGTGTCTCCCACGAGCAGTACTTC.

On this clonotype itself: A much larger clone is a single base away; this may be a read error. This chain joins TRBV2 and TRBJ2-5; D is unclear. The CDR3 consists of 11 residues. Germline loops: CDR1 SNHLY, CDR2 FYNNEI. DNA for the CDR3: TGTGCCAGCAAATCTCAGGAGACCCAGCACTTC. This translates into CASKSQETQHF.

The chain uses TRBV4-1 and TRBJ1-5, with a tentative D call TRBD1 (5 bases). V was shortened by 1 base and J by 7 bases, with 11 bases between the two germline ends. This CDR3 region has 14 residues. Germline V gene data show CDR1 as MGHRA and CDR2 as YSYEKL. The CDR3 DNA reads TGCGCCAGCAGCCAAGTAGGTCGGGACCAGCCCCAGCATTTT. The encoded protein is CASSQVGRDQPQHF.

This CDR3 is CASSLGRKNEAFF. In DNA form, the CDR3 reads TGTGCCAGCAGCTTGGGACGGAAAAATGAAGCTTTCTTT. The J gene is TRBJ1-1, the V gene TRBV7-8, with D perhaps matching TRBD1 (5 bases). This CDR3 has 13 residues. Between the trimmed V and J ends, which lost 3 bases and 7 bases, there was a span of 12 bases. Germline V gene lookup returns CDR1 SGHVS and CDR2 FQNEAQ.

This clonotype was counted between two and nine times. The chain employs TRBV20-1 and TRBJ1-5, with 8 nucleotides matching TRBD1. J was trimmed by 0 bases and V by 3 bases; bases with no gene match: 7. There are 16 residues in the CDR3. Germline V CDR1 and CDR2: DFQATT, SNEGSKA (reference sequence). This CDR3 reads CSASRDRIHSNQPQHF. In nucleotides, the CDR3 is TGCAGTGCTAGTCGGGACAGGATTCATAGCAATCAGCCCCAGCATTTT.

The V and J genes are TRBV2 and TRBJ2-7, with 12 bases that match TRBD2. The J call may be incorrect, as the DNA end agrees better with TRBJ2-1. This CDR3 contains 16 residues. Germline V gene sequence: CDR1 SNHLY, CDR2 FYNNEI. CDR3 nucleotide sequence: TGTGCCAGCAGAAAACTAGCGGGGGGCCTGAGCAATGAGCAGTTCTTC. This gives the protein CASRKLAGGLSNEQFF.

This CDR3 reads CAISYRSGDEQYF. CDR3 nucleotide sequence: TGTGCCATCAGTTACCGGTCAGGGGACGAGCAGTACTTC. The genes are TRBV10-3 and TRBJ2-7, with a tentative D call TRBD1 (6 bases). The germline V gene encodes CDR1 ENHRY and CDR2 SYGVKD. V shed 5 bases and J shed 5 bases, with 13 bases lying between them. The CDR3 runs to 13 residues.

This chain joins TRBV19 and TRBJ2-7; 8 bases are a match to TRBD1. Per germline, CDR1 LNHDA and CDR2 SQIVND (reference sequence). The V segment lost 7 bases and the J segment 2 bases; nucleotides outside the gene matches: 4. CDR3 length: 13 amino acids. CDR3 loop: CASTSGGPYEQYF. In DNA form, the CDR3 reads TGTGCCAGTACCTCAGGGGGCCCCTACGAGCAGTACTTC.

This clonotype was found many times. The chain carries TRBV7-6 and TRBJ1-2; D might be TRBD1 (5 bases). Germline-derived CDR1 and CDR2 are SGHVS and FNYEAQ. The CDR3 runs to 13 residues. The V and J ends lost 1 base and 2 bases respectively, with 5 bases between them. CDR3 coding DNA: TGTGCCAGCAGCTTAGGGACAAACTATGGCTACACCTTC. Translating gives CASSLGTNYGYTF.

The chain links TRBV29-1 to TRBJ1-1, with 9 bases matching TRBD1. This CDR3 contains 14 residues. Germline assignment: CDR1 SQVTM and CDR2 ANQGSEA. The CDR3: CSATGTGMNTEAFF. CDR3 in DNA: TGCAGTGCAACCGGGACAGGGATGAACACTGAAGCTTTCTTT.